These 16 T cell receptor beta chains came from one sample sequenced in a study of regulatory and conventional T cells in breast cancer (dated by TCRdb to between 2014 and 2017). Libraries were made using PCR. Reads for this sample came from an Illumina MiSeq. The raw public data were reprocessed by TCRdb itself: fastp quality trimming at Q25, MiXCR clonotype calling, in-frame beta chains only. CDR3 protein duplicates are merged, each entry listing the most common genes and DNA. Across this sample there are roughly 16,000 distinct CDR3 sequences, with around 30% seen only once. Of the sample, 1.5% to 2% is held by the ten largest clones. The specimen was conventional T cells from blood. The receptors come from a female donor in good health.

Within the sample, this clonotype is medium-sized. V usage is TRBV6-5 and J usage is TRBJ1-1, with TRBD1 matching over 7 bases. The CDR3 has 13 amino acids. After removal of 11 bases from V and 1 base from J, the junction contained 7 bases not matched to a gene. From germline, CDR1 is MNHEY and CDR2 SVGAGI. CDR3 sequence (DNA): TGTGCCGCTAGGGACAGACAGAACACTGAAGCTTTCTTT. This gives the protein CAARDRQNTEAFF.

This clonotype was detected only a few times. This chain joins TRBV4-1 and TRBJ1-5; D is possibly TRBD1 (5 bases). Germline V lookup: CDR1 MGHRA, CDR2 YSYEKL. The CDR3 is 15 residues long. Trimming pared 3 bases from V and 7 bases from J, leaving 16 bases between. The CDR3 DNA follows: TGCGCCAGCAGCCAGGGGCCAGGGAGGCGGCAGCCCCAGCATTTT. This codes for CASSQGPGRRQPQHF.

The V and J genes are TRBV11-2 and TRBJ2-1, with 7 bases matching TRBD2. CDR3 length: 15 residues. CDR1 SGHAT and CDR2 FQNNGV come from the germline V gene. Trimming removed 8 bases from V and 5 bases from J; junction bases left unmatched: 12. CDR3 residues: CASASEQRGHNEQFF. CDR3 nucleotides: TGTGCCAGCGCCTCGGAGCAGCGGGGCCACAATGAGCAGTTCTTC.

The chain carries TRBV11-2 and TRBJ2-7; tentative D call: TRBD1 (6 bases). V lost 3 bases and J 2 bases, leaving 11 bases between the germline ends. Looked up from germline, CDR1 is SGHAT and CDR2 is FQNNGV. This CDR3 comprises 14 residues. CDR3 coding DNA: TGTGCCAGCAGCTTCGGGACATCCACCTACGAGCAGTACTTC. Translated, it gives CASSFGTSTYEQYF. The full variable domain, in which reference TRBV11-2 and TRBJ2-7 provide the parts outside the CDR3, is EAGVAQSPRYKIIEKRQSVAFWCNPISGHATLYWYQQILGQGPKLLIQFQNNGVVDDSQLPKDRFSAERLKGVDSTLKIQPAKLEDSAVYLCASSFGTSTYEQYFGPGTRLTVT.

This clonotype was seen a handful of times. The chain couples TRBV20-1 to TRBJ2-1; tentative D call: TRBD1 (7 bases). The CDR3 is 13 amino acids. V was trimmed by 5 bases and J by 5 bases, leaving 13 bases between them. The V gene's germline CDR1 is DFQATT and CDR2 SNEGSKA (reference sequence). The CDR3 sequence: CSAGARGDNEQFF. CDR3 sequence (DNA): TGCAGTGCTGGAGCCAGGGGGGACAATGAGCAGTTCTTC.

This chain uses TRBV7-3 with TRBJ2-3; D is uncertain. Germline-derived CDR1 and CDR2 are SGHTA and FQGTGA. This CDR3 has 13 residues. V lost 2 bases and J lost 2, with 5 bases in between. CDR3 amino acids: CASSLRPTDTQYF. Here the CDR3 DNA reads TGTGCCAGCAGCTTACGCCCCACAGATACGCAGTATTTT.

This clonotype came up a few times. The rearrangement links TRBV6-2 or TRBV6-3 to TRBJ2-3, with 7 bases that match TRBD2. This CDR3 comprises 15 residues. Germline V gives CDR1 MNHEY, CDR2 SVGEGT. Unmatched junction bases numbered 8, after V lost 6 bases and J lost 2 bases. The CDR3 is CASSPGLYPTDTQYF. The CDR3 DNA sequence: TGTGCCAGCAGCCCGGGACTATACCCCACAGATACGCAGTATTTT.

CDR3 loop: CASSFTSGTYNEQFF. In nucleotides, the CDR3 is TGCGCCAGCAGCTTTACTAGCGGGACCTACAATGAGCAGTTCTTC. This chain connects TRBV5-1 to TRBJ2-1; 10 bases match TRBD2. V was pared by 2 bases and J by 2 bases, with 1 base of the junction left unmatched. CDR1 is SGHRS, CDR2 YFSETQ, per germline. This CDR3 has 15 amino acids.

The V and J genes are TRBV30 and TRBJ2-5; D is ambiguous. Germline values: CDR1 GTSNPN, CDR2 SVGIG (reference sequence). There are 15 residues in the CDR3. Trimming took 0 bases from V and 4 from J, leaving 15 bases between them. The CDR3, as DNA: TGTGCCTGGAGTGTACATGAGACACTTGGAGAGACCCAGTACTTC. This encodes CAWSVHETLGETQYF.

The chain couples TRBV5-1 to TRBJ1-1; D is ambiguous. Germline V gene lookup returns CDR1 SGHRS and CDR2 YFSETQ. This CDR3 is 16 amino acids long. Trimming cost V 0 bases and J 3 bases, with 15 bases left between them. CDR3 in DNA: TGCGCCAGCAGCTTGGCCGAGGTGCGACCGGACACTGAAGCTTTCTTT. Translating it yields CASSLAEVRPDTEAFF. Using reference TRBV5-1 and TRBJ1-1 for the parts outside the CDR3, the full variable domain is KAGVTQTPRYLIKTRGQQVTLSCSPISGHRSVSWYQQTPGQGLQFLFEYFSETQRNKGNFPGRFSGRQFSNSRSEMNVSTLELGDSALYLCASSLAEVRPDTEAFFGQGTRLTVV.

The rearrangement uses TRBV18 and TRBJ1-6; 9 nucleotides line up with TRBD1. Germline V lookup: CDR1 KGHSH, CDR2 LQKENI. The length of the CDR3 is 13 residues. J gave up 16 bases and V 2 bases, and 6 bases lay outside the gene matches. The CDR3, as DNA: TGTGCCAGCTCACCAGGGGGACAGGGCCTTCTCCACTTT. Encoded protein: CASSPGGQGLLHF. Full variable domain (missing parts from reference TRBV18 and TRBJ1-6): NAGVMQNPRHLVRRRGQEARLRCSPMKGHSHVYWYRQLPEEGLKFMVYLQKENIIDESGMPKERFSAEFPKEGPSILRIQQVVRGDSAAYFCASSPGGQGLLHFGNGTRLTVT.

This clonotype came up a few times. Mismatch with germline at one junction end may stem from a read error. CDR3 sequence (DNA): TGTGCCAGCAGCTTAGGCGGCGTTAGGCCCTACGAGCAGTACTTC. The encoded protein is CASSLGGVRPYEQYF. The chain recombines TRBV12-3 or TRBV12-4 with TRBJ2-7; D gene unclear. This CDR3 contains 15 residues.

The rearrangement joins TRBV7-8 to TRBJ1-6; no reliable D call. V gave up 3 bases and J gave up 10 bases, with 22 bases separating them. Germline V gives CDR1 SGHVS, CDR2 FQNEAQ. CDR3 length equals 17 residues. The CDR3 nucleotides read TGTGCCAGCAGCTTGGTTGTCGCGGTTTTGCGCACATCACCCCTCCACTTT. Amino acids: CASSLVVAVLRTSPLHF.

The V and J genes are TRBV4-1 and TRBJ1-6; TRBD1 aligns across 7 bases. The CDR3 is 15 residues long. Germline V gives CDR1 MGHRA, CDR2 YSYEKL. V lost 0 bases and J lost 7; bases outside the gene matches: 3. CDR3: CASSQEGTVNSPLHF. Written as DNA, the CDR3 is TGCGCCAGCAGCCAAGAAGGGACAGTAAATTCACCCCTCCACTTT.

This clonotype turned up a few times. The chain employs TRBV7-2 and TRBJ2-7, with 10 bases lining up with TRBD1. The CDR3 runs to 15 residues. With 5 bases clipped from V and 1 base from J, the junction kept 5 bases outside the gene matches. Germline CDR1 and CDR2: SGHTA and FQGNSA. The CDR3 region has the DNA TGTGCCAGCAGCCAAAGACAGGGGGCGTCCTACGAGCAGTACTTC. Its protein is CASSQRQGASYEQYF. The full variable domain, with the rest looked up from reference TRBV7-2 and TRBJ2-7, is GAGVSQSPSNKVTEKGKDVELRCDPISGHTALYWYRQSLGQGLEFLIYFQGNSAPDKSGLPSDRFSAERTGGSVSTLTIQRTQQEDSAVYLCASSQRQGASYEQYFGPGTRLTVT.

As to this clonotype: No conserved phenylalanine or tryptophan ends this CDR3, so it is likely a read error. The genes are TRBV20-1 and TRBJ2-3; D is possibly TRBD2 (5 bases). Germline CDR1 is DFQATT and CDR2 is SNEGSKA (reference sequence). CDR3 length: 17 residues. V was shortened by 0 bases and J by 1 base, with 17 bases between the two germline ends. CDR3 coding DNA: TGCAGTGCTAGAGATATGGGAGCGGTGGTTGGCACAGATACGCAGTATTCT. Its protein product is CSARDMGAVVGTDTQYS.